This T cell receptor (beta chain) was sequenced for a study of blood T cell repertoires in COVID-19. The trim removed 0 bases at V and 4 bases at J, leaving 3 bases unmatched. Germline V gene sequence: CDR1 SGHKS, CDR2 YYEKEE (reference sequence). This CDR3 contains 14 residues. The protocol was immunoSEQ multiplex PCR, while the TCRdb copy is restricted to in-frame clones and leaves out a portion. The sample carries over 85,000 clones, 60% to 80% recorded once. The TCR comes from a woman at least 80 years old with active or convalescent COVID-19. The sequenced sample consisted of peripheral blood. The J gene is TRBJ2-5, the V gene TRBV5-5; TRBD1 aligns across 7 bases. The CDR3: CASSLARQGETQYF. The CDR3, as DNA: TGTGCCAGCAGCTTGGCCCGACAGGGAGAGACCCAGTACTTC.